The rows below give T cell receptor beta chains drawn from one sample of a study of CD8+CD57+ T cells in acquired aplastic anemia. Each CDR3 protein gets one entry after TCRdb re-called the reads with MiXCR. Among under 350,000 distinct CDR3 sequences listed, 45% to 65% were seen once. Sequenced input: sorted CD4+, CD8+, or CD8+CD57+ T cells (not recorded which) from PBMCs. These receptors were obtained from a human donor with aplastic anemia. CDR3s include the opening cysteine and the closing phenylalanine or tryptophan. D genes are given only for firm matches. The size entry is marked missing in some rows and otherwise reads once, few, many or a size class.

cdr3_nt	cdr3_aa	v_call	j_call	d_call	clone_size
TGTGCCAGCAGCGATTTGAACACCGGGGAGCTGTTTTTT	CASSDLNTGELFF	TRBV25-1	TRBJ2-2	.	.
TGTGCCACGAGGGGCTATGGCTACACCTTC	CATRGYGYTF	TRBV12-3/TRBV12-4	TRBJ1-2	.	.
TGTGCCACCAGTGATGGGGACCGAAACCCCGGCTACACCTTC	CATSDGDRNPGYTF	TRBV24-1	TRBJ1-2	.	.
TGCGCCAGCAGCCTAGGGAGCGGGGGCCTAGGGGAGACCCAGTACTTC	CASSLGSGGLGETQYF	TRBV4-1	TRBJ2-5	TRBD2	many
TGTGCCAGCTCACCTTTCCGGGAGCCGAATTCACCCCTCCACTTT	CASSPFREPNSPLHF	TRBV18	TRBJ1-6	.	many
TGTGCCACCAGCCTTACCGGGACTACCTACGAGCAGTACTTC	CATSLTGTTYEQYF	TRBV15	TRBJ2-7	TRBD2	many
TGTGCCAGCGGGGGGGGGGGAACTAATGAAAAACTGTTTTTT	CASGGGGTNEKLFF	TRBV2	TRBJ1-4	.	.
TGTGCCATCACTCGTCAGGGGGGCGAGCAGTACTTC	CAITRQGGEQYF	TRBV10-3	TRBJ2-7	.	.
TGTGCCAGCAGGGTACTCAGAGGGACAGGGGGGGAAGCTTTCTTT	CASRVLRGTGGEAFF	TRBV2	TRBJ1-1	TRBD1	many
TGTGCCAGCAGTGTTCAAGAGCAGTACTTC	CASSVQEQYF	TRBV2	TRBJ2-7	.	.
TGTGCCAGCCTTCATAGCGGGACAGAAGAGACCCAGTACTTC	CASLHSGTEETQYF	TRBV7-2	TRBJ2-5	.	.
TGTGCCAGCAGCTCCGGTTGGAGGACTGAAGCTTTCTTT	CASSSGWRTEAFF	TRBV7-8	TRBJ1-1	.	.
TGCAGCGTAGGAGGACGGACTAAATGGACCCAGTACTTC	CSVGGRTKWTQYF	TRBV29-1	TRBJ2-5	.	.